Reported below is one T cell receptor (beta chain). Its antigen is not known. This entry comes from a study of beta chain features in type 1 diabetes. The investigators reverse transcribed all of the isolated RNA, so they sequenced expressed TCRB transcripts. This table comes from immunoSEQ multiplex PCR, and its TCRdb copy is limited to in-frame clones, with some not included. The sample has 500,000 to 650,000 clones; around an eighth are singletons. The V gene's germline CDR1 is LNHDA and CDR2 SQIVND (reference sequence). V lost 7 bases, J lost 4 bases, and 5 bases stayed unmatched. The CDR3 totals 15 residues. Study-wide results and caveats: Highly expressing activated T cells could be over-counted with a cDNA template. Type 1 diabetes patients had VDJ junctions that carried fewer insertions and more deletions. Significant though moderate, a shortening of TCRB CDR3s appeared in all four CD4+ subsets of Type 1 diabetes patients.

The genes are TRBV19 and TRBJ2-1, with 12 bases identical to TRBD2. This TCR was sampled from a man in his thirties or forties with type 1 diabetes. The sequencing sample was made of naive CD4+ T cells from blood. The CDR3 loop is CASTLLAGGYNEQFF. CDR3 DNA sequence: TGTGCCAGTACCCTACTAGCGGGGGGTTACAATGAGCAGTTCTTC.